Presented here are 23 T cell receptor beta chains from one specimen sequenced in a study of shared clonotypes between healthy human individuals. Libraries were prepared by immunoSEQ multiplex PCR; TCRdb keeps only in-frame clonotypes and omits some of them. The sample includes 2 million to 2.5 million clones, 90% to 95% of them seen just once. The sequencing input was naive CD4+ T cells from PBMCs. Subset denoted: CD45RA+ positively selected. These TCRs come from a man aged 18 to 29 in good health. Some clones in this sample may be carry-over from other donors' samples.

The V call is TRBV5-6, the J call TRBJ2-1; D is unresolved. Trimming removed 2 bases at V and 2 bases at J, with 14 bases between. Germline CDR1 is SGHDT and CDR2 is YYEEEE. The CDR3 sequence is 16 residues long. The CDR3 loop reads CASSFPSELAYNEQFF. In DNA, the CDR3 is TGTGCCAGCAGCTTCCCCAGCGAGCTGGCCTACAATGAGCAGTTCTTC.

The chain has TRBV7-6 and TRBJ1-3, with a weak D call TRBD1 (5 bases). Trimming took off 5 bases at V and 0 bases at J, with 17 bases between the two ends. The CDR3 has 17 residues. CDR1 and CDR2 (germline): SGHVS, FNYEAQ. CDR3 DNA: TGTGCCAGCAGCCTTATATACCGACAGCGCTCTGGAAACACCATATATTTT. Its translation: CASSLIYRQRSGNTIYF.

With regard to this clone: The identical CDR3 is also encoded by other nucleotide sequences in the sample. The chain carries TRBV6-6 and TRBJ2-5, with D possibly being TRBD1 (5 bases). V gave up 0 bases and J gave up 2 bases, with 7 bases separating them. Per germline, CDR1 MNHNY and CDR2 SVGAGI (reference sequence). The CDR3 runs to 14 residues. CDR3 DNA sequence: TGTGCCAGCAGTTACTCGGGGCAACAAGAGACCCAGTACTTC. Its protein product is CASSYSGQQETQYF.

The rearrangement uses TRBV9 and TRBJ1-1; weak D call: TRBD1 (5 bases). CDR3 size: 14 residues. The germline CDR1 and CDR2 sequences are SGDLS and YYNGEE. The V and J ends lost 4 bases and 4 bases respectively, with 14 bases between them. The CDR3: CASSPRGEATEAFF. CDR3 nucleotide sequence: TGTGCCAGCAGCCCCCGAGGGGAGGCCACTGAAGCTTTCTTT.

The CDR3 sequence: CASSVGMPPNTGELFF. The CDR3 region has the DNA TGTGCCAGCAGCGTAGGCATGCCTCCCAACACCGGGGAGCTGTTTTTT. This chain uses TRBV9 with TRBJ2-2; D is unclear. CDR1 is SGDLS and CDR2 is YYNGEE in the germline V gene. The CDR3 length is 16 residues. Trimming removed 0 bases at V and 2 bases at J, with 11 bases between.

The V and J genes are TRBV7-3 and TRBJ2-2, with D possibly matching TRBD1 (5 bases). Germline values: CDR1 SGHTA, CDR2 FQGTGA. This CDR3 contains 15 residues. Trimming shortened V by 5 bases and J by 5 bases, and 15 bases separated the two germline ends. The CDR3 DNA is TGTGCCAGCAGCCTAGGGGCTGCAGCAACCGGGGAGCTGTTTTTT. Translated: CASSLGAAATGELFF.

The chain is built from TRBV7-9 and TRBJ1-2; TRBD1 is a possible D gene (5 bases). This CDR3 has 13 residues. Trimming removed 0 bases from V and 6 bases from J, with 8 bases in between. Germline CDR1 is SEHNR and CDR2 is FQNEAQ (reference sequence). CDR3 loop: CASSLAGAHGYTF. CDR3 sequence (DNA): TGTGCCAGCAGCTTAGCAGGGGCCCATGGCTACACCTTC.

The rearrangement uses TRBV4-3 and TRBJ2-7, with a possible D match to TRBD1 (6 bases). V was cut by 1 base and J by 7 bases, with 17 bases left in between. Germline CDR1 reads LGHNA; CDR2 reads YSLEER. The CDR3 has 15 residues. The DNA of the CDR3 is TGCGCCAGCAGCCAAGTTAGTCAGGGGATAGGAGAGCAGTACTTC. This gives the protein CASSQVSQGIGEQYF.

This chain links TRBV7-9 with TRBJ1-4, with D hard to call. Trimming cost V 2 bases and J 5 bases, with 9 bases left between them. In germline, CDR1 is SEHNR, CDR2 FQNEAQ (reference sequence). This CDR3 spans 14 amino acids. As DNA, the CDR3 is TGTGCCAGCAGCTTAATGACGCGGAATGAAAAACTGTTTTTT. This translates into CASSLMTRNEKLFF. Looking up the rest from reference TRBV7-9 and TRBJ1-4 gives the full variable domain: DTGVSQNPRHKITKRGQNVTFRCDPISEHNRLYWYRQTLGQGPEFLTYFQNEAQLEKSRLLSDRFSAERPKGSFSTLEIQRTEQGDSAMYLCASSLMTRNEKLFFGSGTQLSVL.

This clone was recorded a few times. Other DNA sequences in the same sample also yield this CDR3. This chain connects TRBV9 to TRBJ1-2; D possibly corresponds to TRBD1 (5 bases). Trimming shortened V by 3 bases and J by 0 bases, and 6 bases separated the two germline ends. In germline, CDR1 is SGDLS, CDR2 YYNGEE. There are 13 residues in the CDR3. DNA for the CDR3: TGTGCCAGCAGCGCACAGGCTAACTATGGCTACACCTTC. This codes for CASSAQANYGYTF.

J is TRBJ2-5 and V is TRBV6-1; D is uncertain. Between the trimmed V and J ends, which lost 0 bases and 7 bases, there was a span of 6 bases. Germline CDR1 is MNHNS and CDR2 is SASEGT. CDR3 length: 12 amino acids. The CDR3 reads CASSEAWGTQYF. The CDR3 nucleotides read TGTGCCAGCAGTGAAGCTTGGGGGACCCAGTACTTC.

The chain joins TRBV30 to TRBJ2-7, with 12 bases that match TRBD2. Germline lookup yields CDR1 GTSNPN and CDR2 SVGIG (reference sequence). Unmatched junction bases numbered 8, after V lost 3 bases and J lost 2 bases. The CDR3 runs to 16 residues. This chain's CDR3 is CAWSAPTSGRPYEQYF. CDR3 DNA sequence: TGTGCCTGGAGCGCACCAACTAGCGGGAGGCCCTACGAGCAGTACTTC.

To note about this clone: Other DNA sequences of this sample code for an identical CDR3. The chain employs TRBV6-5 and TRBJ2-7; the match to TRBD2 covers 11 bases. The V segment lost 3 bases and the J segment 0 bases; nucleotides outside the gene matches: 4. There are 16 residues in the CDR3. Germline CDR1 is MNHEY and CDR2 is SVGAGI. The CDR3 reads CASSYSGTSGSYEQYF. CDR3 bases: TGTGCCAGCAGTTATTCCGGGACTAGCGGCTCCTACGAGCAGTACTTC.

V usage is TRBV6-6 and J usage is TRBJ1-1; D gene uncertain. CDR3 length: 12 residues. Trimming stripped 6 bases from V and 5 bases from J, with 10 bases between. From germline, CDR1 is MNHNY and CDR2 SVGAGI (reference sequence). The CDR3 DNA is TGTGCCAGCAGGGATCGAAGTACTGAAGCTTTCTTT. Translation gives CASRDRSTEAFF.

This chain uses TRBV10-3 with TRBJ2-1; D is undetermined. The ends were cut back, 6 bases at V and 3 bases at J, with 24 bases in the middle. CDR3 length: 18 residues. Germline CDR1 and CDR2: ENHRY and SYGVKD. CDR3 region: CAISRRSSANVLYNEQFF. The CDR3 nucleotides are TGTGCCATCAGCCGAAGATCTTCAGCTAACGTGCTCTACAATGAGCAGTTCTTC.

The chain has TRBV6-1 and TRBJ2-3; D remains unclear. Between the trimmed V and J ends, which lost 2 bases and 2 bases, there was a span of 8 bases. CDR1 is MNHNS, CDR2 SASEGT, per germline. The CDR3 is 14 residues long. The CDR3 region has the DNA TGTGCCAGCAGTGAAACGACACTCACAGATACGCAGTATTTT. Translation: CASSETTLTDTQYF.

A remark on this clone: Other DNA sequences in the sample encode the same CDR3. The J gene is TRBJ2-2, the V gene TRBV6-4; 7 bases match TRBD2. J lost 5 bases, V lost 5 bases, and 11 bases had no gene match. Germline CDR1 and CDR2: MRHNA and SNTAGT. The CDR3 is 16 residues long. CDR3 sequence reads: CASSPTGGRGTGELFF. DNA for the CDR3: TGTGCCAGCAGTCCCACTGGCGGGAGAGGAACCGGGGAGCTGTTTTTT.

The rearrangement uses TRBV5-1 and TRBJ2-5; D not certain. V lost 3 bases to trimming and J lost 2 bases, with 23 bases between them. CDR1 and CDR2 from the germline V gene are SGHRS and YFSETQ. The CDR3 is 18 residues long. The CDR3 reads CASSSHPQNSIRQETQYF. The CDR3 DNA sequence: TGCGCCAGCAGCTCACACCCCCAAAACTCGATACGACAAGAGACCCAGTACTTC.

This chain uses TRBV5-1 with TRBJ2-7; D gene ambiguous. CDR1 is SGHRS and CDR2 is YFSETQ in the germline V gene. The germline V and J ends were trimmed by 2 bases and 2 bases, with 11 bases remaining between them. The CDR3 contains 14 residues. CDR3 DNA sequence: TGCGCCAGCAGCTTCGTAGGACGGACCTACGAGCAGTACTTC. Translating it yields CASSFVGRTYEQYF.

The CDR3 DNA follows: TGTGCCAGCGGCCTACTGACTAGCGGGAGGGCCGTCGGGGAGCTGTTTTTT. This encodes CASGLLTSGRAVGELFF. V gene TRBV4-2 combines with J gene TRBJ2-2; 14 bases fit TRBD2. Germline lookup yields CDR1 LGHNA and CDR2 YNFKEQ. This CDR3 has 17 residues. V was clipped by 8 bases and J by 7 bases; unmatched bases: 12.

V and J are TRBV28 and TRBJ2-1; perhaps TRBD2 as D (5 bases). Germline V gene sequence: CDR1 MDHEN, CDR2 SYDVKM. With 2 bases removed from V and 5 bases from J, the gap between germline ends came to 7 bases. The CDR3 runs 13 residues. In DNA, the CDR3 is TGTGCCAGCAGTTTAGCCGGGAACAATGAGCAGTTCTTC. Protein product: CASSLAGNNEQFF.

The chain couples TRBV29-1 to TRBJ1-4; D is perhaps TRBD1 (5 bases). Germline values: CDR1 SQVTM, CDR2 ANQGSEA. This CDR3 comprises 13 residues. Trimming cost V 7 bases and J 1 base, with 10 bases left between them. CDR3 sequence reads: CSAQRGTNEKLFF. The CDR3 bases are TGCAGCGCCCAGAGGGGAACTAATGAAAAACTGTTTTTT.

The V call is TRBV18, the J call TRBJ1-2; D uncertain. CDR1 KGHSH and CDR2 LQKENI come from the germline V gene. This CDR3 contains 13 residues. The V end was cut by 2 bases, the J end by 8 bases, with 12 bases between. In DNA, the CDR3 is TGTGCCAGCTCACCATCAGCTCCAAGAGGCTACACCTTC. Translating it yields CASSPSAPRGYTF.